The entry below describes one T cell receptor (beta chain). The data are from a study of shared clonotypes between healthy human individuals. V gave up 7 bases and J gave up 1 base; unmatched junction bases: 3. Germline-derived CDR1 and CDR2 are MNHNS and SASEGT. The length of the CDR3 is 13 residues. Using immunoSEQ multiplex PCR, the repertoire was profiled, and TCRdb retains in-frame clones only, with some absent. The sample lists 2.5 million or so clones; around nine tenths were seen once. The sequenced sample was naive CD4+ T cells sorted from blood. Subset in this sample: CD45RA+ positively selected. This clonotype originated in a man between 18 and 35 years old in good health. V is TRBV6-1 and J is TRBJ2-7; 8 bases fit TRBD1. Written as DNA, the CDR3 is TGTGCCAGCATGCGGACAGGGTCCTACGAGCAGTACTTC. Translated: CASMRTGSYEQYF.